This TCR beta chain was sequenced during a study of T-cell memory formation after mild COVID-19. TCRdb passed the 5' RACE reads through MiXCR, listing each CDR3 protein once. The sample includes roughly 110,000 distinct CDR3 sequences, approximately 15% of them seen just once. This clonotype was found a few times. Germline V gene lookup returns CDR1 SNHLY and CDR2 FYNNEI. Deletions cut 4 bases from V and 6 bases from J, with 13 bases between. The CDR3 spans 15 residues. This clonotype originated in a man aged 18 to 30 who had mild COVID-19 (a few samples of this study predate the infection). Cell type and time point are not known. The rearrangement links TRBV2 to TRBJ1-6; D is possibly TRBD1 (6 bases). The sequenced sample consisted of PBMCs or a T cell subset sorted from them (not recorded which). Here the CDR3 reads CASSVVGGPNSPLHF. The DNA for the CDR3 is TGTGCCAGCAGTGTAGTGGGGGGGCCTAATTCACCCCTCCACTTT.